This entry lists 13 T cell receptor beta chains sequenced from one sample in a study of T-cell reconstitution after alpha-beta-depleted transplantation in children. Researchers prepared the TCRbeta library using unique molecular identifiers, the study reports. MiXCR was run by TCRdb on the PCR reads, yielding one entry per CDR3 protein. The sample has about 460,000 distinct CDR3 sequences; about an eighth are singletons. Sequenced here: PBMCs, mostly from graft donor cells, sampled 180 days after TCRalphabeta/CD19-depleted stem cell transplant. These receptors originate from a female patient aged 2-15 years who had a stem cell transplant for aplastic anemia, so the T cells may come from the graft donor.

CDR3 sequence (DNA): TGCAGTGCTAGAGGCGCCGTAGGACTAGCGGACCCCTACGAGCAGTACTTC. Residues: CSARGAVGLADPYEQYF. V and J are TRBV20-1 and TRBJ2-7; 10 nucleotides align to TRBD2. V lost 1 base and J lost 2; bases outside the gene matches: 11. The CDR3 extends over 17 amino acids. CDR1 and CDR2 from the germline V gene are DFQATT and SNEGSKA (reference sequence).

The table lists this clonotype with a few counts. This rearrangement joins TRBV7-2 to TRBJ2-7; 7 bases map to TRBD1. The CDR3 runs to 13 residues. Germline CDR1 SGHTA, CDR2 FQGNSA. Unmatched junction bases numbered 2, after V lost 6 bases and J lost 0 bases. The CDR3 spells CASRGQSSYEQYF. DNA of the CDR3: TGTGCCAGCAGGGGACAGAGCTCCTACGAGCAGTACTTC.

CDR3 sequence (DNA): TGTGCCAGCACCGCCGTGCGGGGCGGTATCCACGAGCAGTACTTC. Protein product: CASTAVRGGIHEQYF. The genes are TRBV28 and TRBJ2-7, with a possible D match to TRBD2 (6 bases). The germline V and J ends were trimmed by 7 bases and 5 bases, with 21 bases remaining between them. Germline CDR1 MDHEN, CDR2 SYDVKM. This CDR3 comprises 15 residues.

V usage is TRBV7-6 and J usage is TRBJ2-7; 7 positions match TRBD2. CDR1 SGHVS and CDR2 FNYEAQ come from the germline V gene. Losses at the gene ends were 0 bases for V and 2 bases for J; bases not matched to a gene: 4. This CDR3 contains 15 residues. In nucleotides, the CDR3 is TGTGCCAGCAGCTTAGCGGGGGGGAGTACCTACGAGCAGTACTTC. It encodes CASSLAGGSTYEQYF. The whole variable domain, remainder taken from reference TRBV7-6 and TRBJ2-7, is GAGVSQSPRYKVTKRGQDVALRCDPISGHVSLYWYRQALGQGPEFLTYFNYEAQQDKSGLPNDRFSAERPEGSISTLTIQRTEQRDSAMYRCASSLAGGSTYEQYFGPGTRLTVT.

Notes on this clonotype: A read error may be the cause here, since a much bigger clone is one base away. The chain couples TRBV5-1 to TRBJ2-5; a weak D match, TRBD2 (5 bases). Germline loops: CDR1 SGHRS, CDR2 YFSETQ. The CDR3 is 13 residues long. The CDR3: CASSRDRQETKYF. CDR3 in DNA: TGCGCCAGCAGTCGGGATCGCCAAGAGACCAAGTACTTC. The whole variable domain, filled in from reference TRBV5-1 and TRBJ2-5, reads KAGVTQTPRYLIKTRGQQVTLSCSPISGHRSVSWYQQTPGQGLQFLFEYFSETQRNKGNFPGRFSGRQFSNSRSEMNVSTLELGDSALYLCASSRDRQETKYFGPGTRLLVL.

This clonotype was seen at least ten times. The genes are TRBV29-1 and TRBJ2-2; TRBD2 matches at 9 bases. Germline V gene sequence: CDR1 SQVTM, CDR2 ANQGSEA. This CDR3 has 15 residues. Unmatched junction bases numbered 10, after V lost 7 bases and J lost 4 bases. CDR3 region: CSARPTSGSTGELFF. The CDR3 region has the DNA TGCAGCGCACGTCCGACTAGCGGTTCCACCGGGGAGCTGTTTTTT.

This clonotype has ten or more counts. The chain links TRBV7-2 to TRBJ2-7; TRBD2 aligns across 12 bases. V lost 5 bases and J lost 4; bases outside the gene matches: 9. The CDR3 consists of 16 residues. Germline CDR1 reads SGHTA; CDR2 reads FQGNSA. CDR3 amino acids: CASSLGASGRAYEQYF. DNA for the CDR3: TGTGCCAGCAGCCTAGGGGCTAGCGGGAGGGCTTACGAGCAGTACTTC.

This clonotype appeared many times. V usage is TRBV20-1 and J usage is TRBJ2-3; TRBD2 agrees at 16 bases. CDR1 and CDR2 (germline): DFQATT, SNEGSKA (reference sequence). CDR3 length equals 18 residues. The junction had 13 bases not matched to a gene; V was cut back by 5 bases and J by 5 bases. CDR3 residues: CSAYIPGTSGRVEDTQYF. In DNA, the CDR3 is TGCAGTGCTTATATTCCCGGGACTAGCGGGAGGGTGGAAGATACGCAGTATTTT.

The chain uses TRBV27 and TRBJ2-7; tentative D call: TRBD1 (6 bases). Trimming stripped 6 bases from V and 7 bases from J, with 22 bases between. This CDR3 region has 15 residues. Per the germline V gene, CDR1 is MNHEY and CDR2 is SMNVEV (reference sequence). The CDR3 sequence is CASSPSSTGLREQYV. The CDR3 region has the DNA TGTGCCAGCAGCCCCTCGTCCACAGGGTTGCGGGAGCAGTACGTC.

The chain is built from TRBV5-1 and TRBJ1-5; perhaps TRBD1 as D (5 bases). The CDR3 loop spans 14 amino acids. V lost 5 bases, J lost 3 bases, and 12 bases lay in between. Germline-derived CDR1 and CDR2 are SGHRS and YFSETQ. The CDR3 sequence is CASSRDSFNQPQHF. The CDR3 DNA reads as TGCGCCAGCAGTCGGGACTCTTTCAATCAGCCCCAGCATTTT.

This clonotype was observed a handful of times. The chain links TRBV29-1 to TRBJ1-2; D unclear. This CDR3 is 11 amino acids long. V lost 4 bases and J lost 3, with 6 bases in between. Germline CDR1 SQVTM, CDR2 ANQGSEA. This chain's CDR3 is CSVGKDYGYTF. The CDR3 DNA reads TGCAGCGTTGGAAAAGACTATGGCTACACCTTC.

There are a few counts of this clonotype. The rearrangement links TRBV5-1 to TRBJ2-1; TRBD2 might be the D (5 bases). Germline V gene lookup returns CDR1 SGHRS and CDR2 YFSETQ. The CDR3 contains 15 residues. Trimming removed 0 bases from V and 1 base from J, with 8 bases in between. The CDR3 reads CASSLGTQSYNEQFF. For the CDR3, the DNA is TGCGCCAGCAGCTTGGGGACTCAGTCCTACAATGAGCAGTTCTTC.

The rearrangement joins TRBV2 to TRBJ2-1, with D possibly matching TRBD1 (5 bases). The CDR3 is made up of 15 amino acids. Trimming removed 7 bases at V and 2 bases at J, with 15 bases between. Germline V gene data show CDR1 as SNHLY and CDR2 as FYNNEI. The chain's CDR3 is CASITGRATYNEQFF. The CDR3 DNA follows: TGTGCCAGCATCACGGGCAGGGCGACCTACAATGAGCAGTTCTTC.